This is a list of T cell receptor beta chains from one sample in a study of the immune and genomic landscape of osteosarcoma. Clones were read by immunoSEQ multiplex PCR, and TCRdb kept only the in-frame ones, dropping some. Altogether around 6,800 clones are present, about two thirds being singletons, with the ten largest covering over 12%. Material for sequencing was osteosarcoma tumor tissue from the lung. These receptors were collected from a human donor with osteosarcoma. The CDR3 runs from the conserved cysteine through the conserved F or W. A D gene is named only where the DNA matches it firmly. The size field is filled for only some rows; it gives once, few, many or a size class.

len	j_gene	v_gene	d_gene	abundance	CDR3aa	CDR3nt
11	TRBJ2-1	TRBV11-2	.	medium-sized	CASSASRGQFF	TGTGCCAGCAGCGCTAGCAGGGGGCAGTTCTTC
13	TRBJ2-1	TRBV19	TRBD1	.	CASSVDRAGEQFF	TGTGCCAGTAGTGTTGACAGGGCCGGTGAGCAGTTCTTC
16	TRBJ2-3	TRBV10-2	.	few	CASGGLRSVETDTQYF	TGCGCCAGCGGGGGGTTGAGGTCCGTGGAGACAGATACGCAGTATTTT
16	TRBJ1-4	TRBV13	.	.	CASSLGGRTTNEKLFF	TGTGCCAGCAGCTTAGGCGGCAGAACAACTAATGAAAAACTGTTTTTT
14	TRBJ2-7	TRBV6-1	TRBD1	medium-sized	CASSRHRGQVEQYF	TGTGCCAGCAGTCGCCACAGGGGGCAGGTCGAGCAGTACTTC
13	TRBJ1-1	TRBV11-2	TRBD1	.	CASSDRANTEAFF	TGTGCCAGCAGCGACAGGGCGAACACTGAAGCTTTCTTT
12	TRBJ1-1	TRBV6-5	.	.	CASSNNRVEAFF	TGTGCCAGCAGCAATAACAGGGTTGAAGCTTTCTTT
16	TRBJ1-6	TRBV5-8	.	.	CASSYDWSSYNSPLHF	TGTGCCAGCAGCTACGACTGGAGCTCCTATAATTCACCCCTCCACTTT
14	TRBJ2-1	TRBV7-8	.	few	CASSLRLKDLEQFF	TGTGCCAGCAGCCTTAGGCTCAAAGATCTTGAGCAGTTCTTC
15	TRBJ1-5	TRBV7-2	TRBD1	.	CASSTRTGGRQPQHF	TGTGCCAGCAGCACTCGGACAGGAGGACGTCAGCCCCAGCATTTT
11	TRBJ2-7	TRBV6-6	.	.	CASHGGREQYF	TGTGCCAGCCACGGGGGGCGGGAGCAGTACTTC
18	TRBJ2-3	TRBV7-2	TRBD2	few	CASRGTSGRAFSTDTQYF	TGTGCCAGCAGAGGTACTAGCGGGAGGGCCTTTAGCACAGATACGCAGTATTTT
14	TRBJ2-7	TRBV29-1	.	.	CSVLTGTPTYEQYF	TGCAGCGTCCTCACCGGGACACCTACCTACGAGCAGTACTTC
15	TRBJ2-7	TRBV28	.	medium-sized	CASSLLGGDLYEQYF	TGTGCCAGCAGTTTATTAGGGGGGGACCTCTACGAGCAGTACTTC
14	TRBJ2-5	TRBV28	.	.	CASTSNERLETQYF	TGTGCCAGCACGTCTAACGAGAGGCTGGAGACCCAGTACTTC
17	TRBJ1-2	TRBV4-1	TRBD1	.	CASSQDQWGGQGGGYTF	TGCGCCAGCAGCCAAGATCAATGGGGGGGACAGGGTGGTGGCTACACCTTC
16	TRBJ2-2	TRBV7-9	.	once	CASSLTAGQNTGELFF	TGTGCCAGCAGCTTAACAGCAGGACAGAACACCGGGGAGCTGTTTTTT
15	TRBJ2-5	TRBV28	TRBD1	.	CASTPPRDREETQYF	TGTGCCAGCACCCCCCCCCGGGACAGGGAAGAGACCCAGTACTTC
14	TRBJ2-3	TRBV6-1	TRBD2	.	CATLPSGYTDTQYF	TGTGCCACGCTCCCTAGCGGATACACAGATACGCAGTATTTT
14	TRBJ1-2	TRBV6-5	TRBD1	few	CASSTGQDHYGYTF	TGTGCCAGCAGCACCGGACAGGACCACTATGGCTACACCTTC
14	TRBJ2-2	TRBV4-2	.	.	CASSNGQDTGELFF	TGTGCCAGCAGCAACGGGCAGGACACCGGGGAGCTGTTTTTT
15	TRBJ2-1	TRBV5-1	TRBD2	once	CASSLDVAGGLEQFF	TGCGCCAGCAGCTTGGACGTAGCGGGAGGTCTTGAGCAGTTCTTC
16	TRBJ1-1	TRBV19	.	.	CASSIGRGELRTEAFF	TGTGCCAGTAGTATCGGCCGAGGAGAGTTGCGCACTGAAGCTTTCTTT
15	TRBJ1-2	TRBV6-1	.	.	CASSRRRDTDYGYTF	TGTGCCAGCAGCCGCCGCCGGGACACGGACTATGGCTACACCTTC
15	TRBJ1-3	TRBV19	.	.	CASSIYAGSGNTIYF	TGTGCCAGTAGTATATACGCCGGCTCTGGAAACACCATATATTTT
15	TRBJ2-1	TRBV7-3	.	.	CASSLRGGSYNEQFF	TGTGCCAGCAGCTTAAGAGGGGGCTCCTACAATGAGCAGTTCTTC
16	TRBJ2-3	TRBV5-1	TRBD1	.	CASRGQGGFVTDTQYF	TGCGCCAGCAGGGGACAGGGAGGATTCGTCACAGATACGCAGTATTTT
12	TRBJ2-7	TRBV6-5	.	.	CASSFQVREQYF	TGTGCCAGCAGTTTTCAGGTCCGCGAGCAGTACTTC
14	TRBJ2-7	TRBV28	.	.	CASRNWGLAYEQYF	TGTGCCAGCAGGAACTGGGGACTCGCCTACGAGCAGTACTTC
14	TRBJ2-1	TRBV28	.	.	CASEGGKAYNEQFF	TGTGCCAGCGAAGGCGGGAAGGCCTACAATGAGCAGTTCTTC
14	TRBJ1-2	TRBV28	.	.	CASSLSSRASGYTF	TGTGCCAGCAGTTTATCTTCGCGTGCTTCTGGCTACACCTTC
13	TRBJ2-3	TRBV2	TRBD2	.	CASLAGATDTQYF	TGTGCCAGCCTGGCGGGAGCGACAGATACGCAGTATTTT
16	TRBJ1-5	TRBV12-5	TRBD1	.	CASGPQQGASNQPQHF	TGTGCTAGTGGTCCACAACAGGGGGCGAGCAATCAGCCCCAGCATTTT
14	TRBJ2-7	TRBV28	.	.	CASKMWGTKNEQYF	TGTGCCAGCAAAATGTGGGGGACGAAGAACGAGCAGTACTTC
15	TRBJ2-7	TRBV28	TRBD2	.	CASTDGTSGTYEQYF	TGTGCCAGCACCGACGGGACTAGCGGAACCTACGAGCAGTACTTC
15	TRBJ2-1	TRBV5-5	.	.	CASSLTSDSYNEQFF	TGTGCCAGCAGCTTGACGAGCGACTCCTACAATGAGCAGTTCTTC
15	TRBJ1-2	TRBV27	TRBD1	few	CASSPLLRGRDGYTF	TGTGCCAGCAGCCCCCTCCTCAGGGGGCGGGATGGCTACACCTTC
14	TRBJ2-7	TRBV18	.	.	CASSQSRGPYEQYF	TGTGCCAGCTCACAGTCGCGGGGTCCCTACGAGCAGTACTTC
14	TRBJ2-5	TRBV7-8	TRBD2	.	CASSSGGLQETQYF	TGTGCCAGCAGTTCGGGGGGGCTCCAAGAGACCCAGTACTTC
15	TRBJ2-1	TRBV7-3	TRBD2	once	CASGRTSGGPHEQFF	TGTGCCAGCGGTCGAACTAGCGGGGGTCCACATGAGCAGTTCTTC
14	TRBJ1-1	TRBV5-1	.	once	CASSPDGGQTEAFF	TGCGCCAGCAGCCCGGACGGGGGGCAGACTGAAGCTTTCTTT
14	TRBJ2-3	TRBV7-9	TRBD2	.	CASSLTGGADTQYF	TGTGCCAGCAGCTTAACGGGAGGGGCAGATACGCAGTATTTT
15	TRBJ2-7	TRBV4-3	TRBD1	once	CASSQALQGTYEQYF	TGCGCCAGCAGCCAAGCCCTACAGGGGACCTACGAGCAGTACTTC
13	TRBJ2-3	TRBV5-4	.	.	CASSLDGTDTQYF	TGTGCCAGCAGCTTGGACGGCACAGATACGCAGTATTTT
14	TRBJ2-1	TRBV5-1	TRBD2	.	CASSLSGTLNEQFF	TGCGCCAGCAGCCTTAGCGGGACCCTTAATGAGCAGTTCTTC
14	TRBJ2-7	TRBV10-3	TRBD2	.	CAISESSGVYEQYF	TGTGCCATCAGTGAATCCAGCGGGGTCTACGAGCAGTACTTC
13	TRBJ1-2	TRBV11-1	.	medium-sized	CASSLVLGDGYTF	TGTGCCAGCAGCTTAGTCCTGGGGGATGGCTACACCTTC
14	TRBJ2-1	TRBV29-1	.	.	CSVTTGAGGGEQFF	TGCAGCGTTACTACAGGGGCGGGCGGGGGTGAGCAGTTCTTC
16	TRBJ1-2	TRBV28	.	few	CASKFLTPLANYGYTF	TGTGCCAGCAAATTCCTTACCCCGCTTGCTAACTATGGCTACACCTTC
16	TRBJ2-1	TRBV4-3	TRBD2	once	CASSQDISGGYNEQFF	TGCGCCAGCAGCCAAGATATCAGCGGGGGTTACAATGAGCAGTTCTTC
15	TRBJ2-1	TRBV2	.	.	CASSGDLTFSNEQFF	TGTGCCAGCAGTGGAGACTTGACCTTCTCCAATGAGCAGTTCTTC
16	TRBJ1-2	TRBV28	.	.	CASSLATGAGSDGYTF	TGTGCCAGCAGTTTGGCCACCGGGGCAGGGTCGGATGGCTACACCTTC
15	TRBJ2-7	TRBV6-4	TRBD2	.	CASSEDSGGPYEQYF	TGTGCCAGCAGTGAAGATAGCGGGGGACCCTACGAGCAGTACTTC
14	TRBJ1-2	TRBV7-2	.	.	CASSSDRDNRGYTF	TGTGCCAGCAGCTCAGATCGGGACAATCGAGGCTACACCTTC
15	TRBJ1-5	TRBV30	.	.	CAWSDGVSHNQPQHF	TGTGCCTGGAGTGATGGAGTTAGCCACAATCAGCCCCAGCATTTT
13	TRBJ1-2	TRBV6-5	.	.	CASSYGQGRGYTF	TGTGCCAGCAGTTATGGGCAGGGCCGGGGCTACACCTTC
12	TRBJ1-2	TRBV7-9	.	few	CASRFGNYGYTF	TGTGCCAGCAGGTTCGGCAACTATGGCTACACCTTC
15	TRBJ2-1	TRBV11-3	.	.	CASSLDGEQTNEQFF	TGTGCCAGCAGCTTAGATGGCGAACAAACGAATGAGCAGTTCTTC
15	TRBJ2-1	TRBV5-4	.	.	CASSLRSALYNEQFF	TGTGCCAGCAGCCTGAGGTCTGCCCTATACAATGAGCAGTTCTTC